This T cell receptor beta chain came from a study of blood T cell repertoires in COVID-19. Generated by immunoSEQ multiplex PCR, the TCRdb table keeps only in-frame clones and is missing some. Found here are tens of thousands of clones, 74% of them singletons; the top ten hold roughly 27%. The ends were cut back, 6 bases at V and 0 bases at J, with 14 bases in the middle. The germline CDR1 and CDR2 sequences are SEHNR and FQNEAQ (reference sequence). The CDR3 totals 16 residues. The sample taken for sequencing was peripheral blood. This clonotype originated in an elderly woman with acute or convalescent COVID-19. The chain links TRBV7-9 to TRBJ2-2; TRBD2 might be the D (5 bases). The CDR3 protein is CASSFSVTANTGELFF. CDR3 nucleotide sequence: TGTGCCAGCAGTTTTAGCGTTACCGCGAACACCGGGGAGCTGTTTTTT.